This T cell receptor (beta chain) appears in the sequencing data of a study of cytomegalovirus exposure and HLA in healthy donors. Trimming shortened V by 0 bases and J by 7 bases, and 13 bases separated the two germline ends. Per germline, CDR1 SGHVS and CDR2 FQNEAQ. CDR3 length: 15 residues. This clone was detected ten times or more. This specimen includes other DNA sequences encoding the same CDR3. The method was immunoSEQ multiplex PCR; TCRdb's version includes in-frame clones alone and lacks a portion of them. The table has roughly 190,000 clones, 86% seen once. V gene TRBV7-8 combines with J gene TRBJ1-5; D perhaps matches TRBD1 (5 bases). Sequencing was done on a sample of PBMCs. The source of this sequence is a woman aged 18-30 years in good health and CMV-seronegative. In DNA, the CDR3 is TGTGCCAGCAGCTTAGCACGCCAGGGAAACCAGCCCCAGCATTTT. This encodes CASSLARQGNQPQHF.